This is a list of T cell receptor beta chains from one sample in a study of breast tumors, draining lymph nodes, adjacent tissues. Each CDR3 protein gets one entry after TCRdb re-called the multiplex PCR reads with MiXCR. The data show 150,000 to 200,000 distinct CDR3 sequences, roughly a third seen once. The sequenced sample was axillary lymph node tissue. These receptors were obtained from a female donor with breast cancer. Some clones in this sample may be carry-over from other donors' samples. The CDR3 runs from the conserved cysteine through the conserved F or W. D genes are given only for firm matches. For some rows the clone size is stated as once, few or many, or as a class when expanded; others skip it.

>.|TRBV20-1|.|TRBJ1-5
CSARGTFLPHHF
TGCAGTGCTAGGGGAACCTTCCTGCCCCACCATTTT
>many|TRBV9|TRBD2|TRBJ2-1
CASSVGGSGEEQFF
TGTGCCAGCAGCGTAGGGGGTAGCGGGGAAGAGCAGTTCTTC
>many|TRBV14|TRBD2|TRBJ2-3
CASSPSLLAVTDTQYF
TGTGCCAGCAGCCCAAGCCTACTAGCGGTCACAGATACGCAGTATTTT
>many|TRBV7-8|TRBD1|TRBJ1-3
CASSITGTEGNTIYF
TGTGCCAGCAGCATAACCGGGACAGAAGGAAACACCATATATTTT
>.|TRBV2|TRBD2|TRBJ2-3
CASRAAPGTSGRTDTHYF
TGTGCCAGCAGAGCTGCCCCCGGGACTAGCGGCCGCACAGATACGCACTATTTT
>.|TRBV27|.|TRBJ2-7
CASSSALQGTPPYEQYF
TGTGCCAGCAGTTCAGCCCTCCAGGGGACTCCACCCTACGAGCAGTACTTC
>many|TRBV2|.|TRBJ2-2
CASLTGQPTGELFF
TGTGCCAGCCTCACCGGGCAGCCCACCGGGGAGCTGTTTTTT
>few|TRBV27|.|TRBJ1-2
CASSSRQTPNYGYTF
TGTGCCAGCAGTTCACGACAGACCCCTAACTATGGCTACACCTTC
>few|TRBV5-8|TRBD1|TRBJ1-2
CASSYPGQGSYGGYTF
TGTGCCAGCAGTTATCCGGGACAGGGTAGCTACGGAGGCTACACCTTC
>many|TRBV4-2|TRBD2|TRBJ2-2
CASSQVPSGGFGGELFF
TGTGCCAGCAGCCAAGTCCCTAGCGGGGGGTTCGGCGGGGAGCTGTTTTTT
>many|TRBV5-1|TRBD2|TRBJ2-1
CASSLVERGGLNEQFF
TGCGCCAGCAGCTTGGTCGAGCGGGGGGGCTTGAATGAGCAGTTCTTC
>many|TRBV7-8|TRBD2|TRBJ2-1
CASSLVGTSGSLGYNEQFF
TGTGCCAGCAGCTTAGTGGGCACTAGCGGGAGTTTGGGCTACAATGAGCAGTTCTTC
>few|TRBV3-1|.|TRBJ1-4
CASSQDPLWGGKLFF
TGTGCCAGCAGCCAAGACCCGCTGTGGGGGGGAAAACTGTTTTTT
>many|TRBV5-6|.|TRBJ2-7
CASGVREQYF
TGTGCCAGTGGTGTGAGGGAGCAGTACTTC
>many|TRBV19|.|TRBJ2-7
CASSISNGWEEQYF
TGTGCCAGTAGTATCAGTAACGGATGGGAAGAGCAGTACTTC
>many|TRBV7-9|.|TRBJ1-4
CASSLGAPGRREKLFF
TGTGCCAGCAGCTTAGGGGCGCCAGGGCGTAGGGAAAAACTGTTTTTT
>once|TRBV20-1|.|TRBJ1-1
CSAETNENTEALF
TGCAGTGCGGAGACAAACGAGAACACTGAAGCTCTCTTT
>many|TRBV4-1|.|TRBJ2-7
CASSPRSAGDEQYF
TGCGCCAGCAGCCCCCGATCGGCAGGGGACGAGCAGTACTTC
>.|TRBV2|.|TRBJ2-5
CASRGGSQETQYF
TGTGCCAGCAGGGGGGGTTCCCAAGAGACCCAGTACTTC
>many|TRBV10-3|.|TRBJ2-3
CAISKAGLADTQYF
TGTGCCATCAGTAAAGCAGGGTTAGCGGATACGCAGTATTTT
>.|TRBV4-2|TRBD1|TRBJ2-7
CASSPNSGTGPYEQYF
TGTGCGAGCAGCCCAAACTCCGGGACAGGGCCATACGAGCAGTACTTC
>.|TRBV6-2/TRBV6-3|.|TRBJ1-5
CASRLLLGANQPQHF
TGTGCCAGCAGGCTACTCCTTGGGGCCAATCAGCCCCAGCATTTT
>many|TRBV7-8|.|TRBJ1-2
CASSPGAGSYGYTF
TGTGCCAGCAGCCCCGGTGCGGGGAGCTATGGCTACACCTTC
>many|TRBV19|.|TRBJ1-2
CASSNPGTTNYGYTF
TGTGCCAGTAGTAACCCAGGGACGACAAACTATGGCTACACCTTC
>many|TRBV9|.|TRBJ2-7
CASSVGLSEQYF
TGTGCCAGCAGCGTAGGTTTGAGCGAGCAGTACTTC
>.|TRBV19|.|TRBJ1-6
CATWTLSALHF
TGTGCCACCTGGACCCTCTCAGCCCTCCACTTT
>many|TRBV5-1|TRBD2|TRBJ2-5
CASSASTSGASIRQETQYF
TGCGCCAGCAGCGCCTCGACTAGCGGGGCATCTATACGCCAAGAGACCCAGTACTTC
>many|TRBV7-9|TRBD1|TRBJ2-1
CASSSAGTGSYNEQFF
TGTGCCAGCAGCTCGGCCGGGACAGGGAGCTACAATGAGCAGTTCTTC
>many|TRBV28|.|TRBJ2-1
CASLKTGTSLGNEQFF
TGTGCCAGCCTAAAAACAGGGACAAGTTTGGGGAATGAGCAGTTCTTC
>.|TRBV7-3|TRBD2|TRBJ2-5
CASSWGLAGWQETQYF
TGTGCCAGCAGCTGGGGACTAGCGGGGTGGCAAGAGACCCAGTACTTC
>many|TRBV9|.|TRBJ2-1
CASSPSGVDEQFF
TGTGCCAGCAGCCCCAGTGGGGTCGATGAGCAGTTCTTC
>few|TRBV5-7|.|TRBJ2-7
CASSLDSAIYEQYF
TGTGCCAGCAGCTTGGACAGCGCGATCTACGAGCAGTACTTC
>.|TRBV20-1|TRBD2|TRBJ2-7
CSASGTSVNYEQYF
TGCAGTGCTAGTGGGACTAGCGTAAACTACGAGCAGTACTTC